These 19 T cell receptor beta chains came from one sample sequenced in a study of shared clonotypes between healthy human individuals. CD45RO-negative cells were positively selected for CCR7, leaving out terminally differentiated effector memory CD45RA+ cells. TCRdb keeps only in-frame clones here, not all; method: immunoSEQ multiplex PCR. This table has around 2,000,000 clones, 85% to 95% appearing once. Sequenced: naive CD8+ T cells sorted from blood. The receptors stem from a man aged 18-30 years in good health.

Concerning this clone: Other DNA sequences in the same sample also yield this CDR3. The CDR3 DNA sequence: TGTGCCAGCAGTCTCCGAGGCGGGGGGGAGCAGTACTTC. It specifies CASSLRGGGEQYF. This chain connects TRBV28 to TRBJ2-7; 8 bases are a match to TRBD2. The CDR3 sequence is 13 residues long. Unmatched junction bases numbered 7, after V lost 5 bases and J lost 7 bases. Germline V CDR1 and CDR2: MDHEN, SYDVKM. The full variable domain, completed using reference TRBV28 and TRBJ2-7, is DVKVTQSSRYLVKRTGEKVFLECVQDMDHENMFWYRQDPGLGLRLIYFSYDVKMKEKGDIPEGYSVSREKKERFSLILESASTNQTSMYLCASSLRGGGEQYFGPGTRLTVT.

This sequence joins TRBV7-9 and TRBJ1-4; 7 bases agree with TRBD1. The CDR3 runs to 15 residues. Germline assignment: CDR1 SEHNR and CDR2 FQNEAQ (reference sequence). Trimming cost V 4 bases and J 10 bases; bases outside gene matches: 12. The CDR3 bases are TGTGCCAGCAGCTCTGATGACAGGGAGGTTCGAAAACTGTTTTTT. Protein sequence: CASSSDDREVRKLFF.

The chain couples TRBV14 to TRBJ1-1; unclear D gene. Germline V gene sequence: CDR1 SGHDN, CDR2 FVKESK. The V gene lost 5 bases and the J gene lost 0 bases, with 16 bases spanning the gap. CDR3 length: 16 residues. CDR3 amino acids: CASSSLLGFMNTEAFF. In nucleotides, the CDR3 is TGTGCCAGCAGCTCCCTGTTGGGGTTTATGAACACTGAAGCTTTCTTT.

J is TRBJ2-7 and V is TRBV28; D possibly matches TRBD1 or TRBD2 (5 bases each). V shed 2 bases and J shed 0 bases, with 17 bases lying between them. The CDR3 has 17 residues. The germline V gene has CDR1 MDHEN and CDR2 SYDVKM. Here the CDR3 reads CASSLEVGRQSSYEQYF. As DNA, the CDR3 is TGTGCCAGCAGTTTAGAAGTGGGACGGCAGAGCTCCTACGAGCAGTACTTC.

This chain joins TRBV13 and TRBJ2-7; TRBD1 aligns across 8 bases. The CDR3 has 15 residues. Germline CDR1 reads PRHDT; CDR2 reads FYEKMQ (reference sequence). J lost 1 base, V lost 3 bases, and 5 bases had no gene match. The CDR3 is CASSFSGGVSYEQYF. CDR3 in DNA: TGTGCCAGCAGCTTTTCAGGGGGCGTATCCTACGAGCAGTACTTC.

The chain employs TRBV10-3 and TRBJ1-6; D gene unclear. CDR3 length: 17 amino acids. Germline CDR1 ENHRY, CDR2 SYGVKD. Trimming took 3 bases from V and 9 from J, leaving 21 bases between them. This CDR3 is CAISDIGITPRSSPLHF. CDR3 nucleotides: TGTGCCATCAGTGATATCGGCATCACGCCCCGGAGTTCACCCCTCCACTTT.

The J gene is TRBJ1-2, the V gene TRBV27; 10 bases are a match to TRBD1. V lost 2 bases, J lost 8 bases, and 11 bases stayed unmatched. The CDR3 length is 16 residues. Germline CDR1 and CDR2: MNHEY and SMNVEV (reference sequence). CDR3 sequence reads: CASSLGPIGTGDGYTF. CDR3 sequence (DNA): TGTGCCAGCAGTTTAGGCCCTATCGGGACAGGGGACGGCTACACCTTC.

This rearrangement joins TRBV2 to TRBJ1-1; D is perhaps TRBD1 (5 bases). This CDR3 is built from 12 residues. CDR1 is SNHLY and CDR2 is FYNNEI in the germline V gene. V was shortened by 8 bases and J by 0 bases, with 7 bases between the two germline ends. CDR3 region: CASGTVNTEAFF. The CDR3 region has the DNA TGTGCCAGCGGGACGGTGAACACTGAAGCTTTCTTT.

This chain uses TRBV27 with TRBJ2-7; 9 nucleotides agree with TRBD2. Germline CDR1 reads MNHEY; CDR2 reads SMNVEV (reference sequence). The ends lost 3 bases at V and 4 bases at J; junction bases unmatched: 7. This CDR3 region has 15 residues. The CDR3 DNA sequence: TGTGCCAGCAGTTTCCTTGGCGGGGGGGTTTACGAGCAGTACTTC. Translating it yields CASSFLGGGVYEQYF.

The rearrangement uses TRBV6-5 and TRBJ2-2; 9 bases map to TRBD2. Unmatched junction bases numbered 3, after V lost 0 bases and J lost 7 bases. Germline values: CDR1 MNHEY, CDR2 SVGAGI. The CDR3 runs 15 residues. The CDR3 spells CASSYSLAGYGELFF. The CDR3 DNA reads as TGTGCCAGCAGTTACTCGCTAGCGGGGTACGGGGAGCTGTTTTTT.

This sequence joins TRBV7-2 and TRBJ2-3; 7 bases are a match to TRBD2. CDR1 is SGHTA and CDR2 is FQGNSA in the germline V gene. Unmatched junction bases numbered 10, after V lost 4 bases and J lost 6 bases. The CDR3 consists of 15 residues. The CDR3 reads CASSSPETSKDTQYF. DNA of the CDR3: TGTGCCAGCAGCTCCCCCGAGACTAGCAAGGATACGCAGTATTTT.

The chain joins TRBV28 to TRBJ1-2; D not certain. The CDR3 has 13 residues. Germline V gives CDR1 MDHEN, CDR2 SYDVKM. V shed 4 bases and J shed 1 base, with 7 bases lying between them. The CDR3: CASSSSDNYGYTF. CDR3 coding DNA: TGTGCCAGCAGTTCCTCGGATAACTATGGCTACACCTTC.

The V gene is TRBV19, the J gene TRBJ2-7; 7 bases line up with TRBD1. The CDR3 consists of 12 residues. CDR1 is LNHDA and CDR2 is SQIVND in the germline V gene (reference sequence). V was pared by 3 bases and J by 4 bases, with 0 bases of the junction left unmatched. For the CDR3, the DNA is TGTGCCAGTAGTATGACAGGGTACGAGCAGTACTTC. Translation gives CASSMTGYEQYF.

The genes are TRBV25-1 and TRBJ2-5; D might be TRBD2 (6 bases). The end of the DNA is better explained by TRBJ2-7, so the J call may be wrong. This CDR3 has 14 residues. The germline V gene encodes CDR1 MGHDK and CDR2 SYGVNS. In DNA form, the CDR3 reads TGTGCCAGCAGTGCCTTCGGGGGTTCCGTCGAGCAGTACTTC. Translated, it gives CASSAFGGSVEQYF.

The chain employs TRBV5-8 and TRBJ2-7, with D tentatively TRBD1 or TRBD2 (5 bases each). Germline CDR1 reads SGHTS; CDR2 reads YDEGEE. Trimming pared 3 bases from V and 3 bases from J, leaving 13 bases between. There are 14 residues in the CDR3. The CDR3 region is CASSWPGTDYEQYF. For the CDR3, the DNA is TGTGCCAGCAGCTGGCCCGGGACGGACTACGAGCAGTACTTC.

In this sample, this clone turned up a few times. The CDR3 sequence: CASSLSPGVGSPLHF. The CDR3 nucleotides are TGTGCCAGCAGTTTGTCCCCGGGTGTGGGATCACCCCTCCACTTT. V and J are TRBV28 and TRBJ1-6; D is ambiguous. From germline, CDR1 is MDHEN and CDR2 SYDVKM. V lost 3 bases and J 10 bases, leaving 16 bases between the germline ends. The CDR3 runs 15 residues. The entire variable domain, with the rest obtained from reference TRBV28 and TRBJ1-6, is as follows: DVKVTQSSRYLVKRTGEKVFLECVQDMDHENMFWYRQDPGLGLRLIYFSYDVKMKEKGDIPEGYSVSREKKERFSLILESASTNQTSMYLCASSLSPGVGSPLHFGNGTRLTVT.

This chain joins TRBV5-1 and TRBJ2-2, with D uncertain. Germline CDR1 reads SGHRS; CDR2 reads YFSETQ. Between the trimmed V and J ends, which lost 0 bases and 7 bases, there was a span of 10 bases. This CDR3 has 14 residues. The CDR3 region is CASSLATNLGELFF. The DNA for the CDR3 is TGCGCCAGCAGCTTGGCCACTAACCTCGGGGAGCTGTTTTTT. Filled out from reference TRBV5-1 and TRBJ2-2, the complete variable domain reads KAGVTQTPRYLIKTRGQQVTLSCSPISGHRSVSWYQQTPGQGLQFLFEYFSETQRNKGNFPGRFSGRQFSNSRSEMNVSTLELGDSALYLCASSLATNLGELFFGEGSRLTVL.

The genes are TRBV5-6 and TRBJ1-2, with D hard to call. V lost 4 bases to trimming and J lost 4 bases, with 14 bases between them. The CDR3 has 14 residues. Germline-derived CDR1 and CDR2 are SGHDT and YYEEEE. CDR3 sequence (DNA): TGTGCCAGCAGCCCGGACCTGGGATTCTATGGCTACACCTTC. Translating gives CASSPDLGFYGYTF.

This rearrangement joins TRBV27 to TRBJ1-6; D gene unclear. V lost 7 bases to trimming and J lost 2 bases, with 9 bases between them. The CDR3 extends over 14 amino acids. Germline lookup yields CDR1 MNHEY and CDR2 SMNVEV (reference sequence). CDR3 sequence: CASTRGPYNSPLHF. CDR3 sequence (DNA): TGTGCCAGCACCCGAGGACCCTATAATTCACCCCTCCACTTT.